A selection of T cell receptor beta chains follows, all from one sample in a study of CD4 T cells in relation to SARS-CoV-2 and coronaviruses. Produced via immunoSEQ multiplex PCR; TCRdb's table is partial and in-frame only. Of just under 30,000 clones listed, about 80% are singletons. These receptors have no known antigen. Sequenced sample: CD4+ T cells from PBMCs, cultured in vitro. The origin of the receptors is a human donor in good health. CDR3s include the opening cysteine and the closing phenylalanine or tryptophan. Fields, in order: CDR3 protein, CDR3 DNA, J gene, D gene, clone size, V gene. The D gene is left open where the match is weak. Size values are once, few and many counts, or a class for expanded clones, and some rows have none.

CDR3aa: CASSRTAVSSYNEQFF; CDR3nt: TGTGCCAGCAGTCGGACAGCGGTGAGCTCCTACAATGAGCAGTTCTTC; j_gene: TRBJ2-1; d_gene: -; abundance: -; v_gene: TRBV6-6
CDR3aa: CASSLWGGGTYEQYF; CDR3nt: TGTGCCAGCAGCCTCTGGGGAGGGGGAACCTACGAGCAGTACTTC; j_gene: TRBJ2-7; d_gene: -; abundance: -; v_gene: TRBV7-2
CDR3aa: CASSQGSGSWGPEAFF; CDR3nt: TGCGCCAGCAGCCAAGGATCGGGCTCCTGGGGCCCTGAAGCTTTCTTT; j_gene: TRBJ1-1; d_gene: -; abundance: -; v_gene: TRBV4-1
CDR3aa: CATSGGSRLVSTDTQYF; CDR3nt: TGTGCCACCAGCGGCGGGTCGAGGCTAGTGAGCACAGATACGCAGTATTTT; j_gene: TRBJ2-3; d_gene: -; abundance: -; v_gene: TRBV3-1/TRBV3-2
CDR3aa: CASSFYGAGETQYF; CDR3nt: TGTGCCAGCAGCTTCTACGGGGCGGGGGAGACCCAGTACTTC; j_gene: TRBJ2-5; d_gene: -; abundance: -; v_gene: TRBV7-8
CDR3aa: CASSQVTGRAGELFF; CDR3nt: TGTGCCAGCAGCCAAGTGACGGGCCGGGCCGGGGAGCTGTTTTTT; j_gene: TRBJ2-2; d_gene: -; abundance: few; v_gene: TRBV3-1/TRBV3-2
CDR3aa: CASSQLLGQGAAEAFF; CDR3nt: TGCGCCAGCAGCCAGTTATTGGGACAGGGGGCGGCTGAAGCTTTCTTT; j_gene: TRBJ1-1; d_gene: TRBD1; abundance: -; v_gene: TRBV4-3
CDR3aa: CASSKEKGNQPQHF; CDR3nt: TGTGCCAGCAGCAAAGAGAAAGGCAATCAGCCCCAGCATTTT; j_gene: TRBJ1-5; d_gene: -; abundance: -; v_gene: TRBV21-1
CDR3aa: CASSHGQVTPTF; CDR3nt: TGTGCCAGCAGCCACGGACAGGTCACCCCCACCTTC; j_gene: TRBJ1-2; d_gene: TRBD1; abundance: -; v_gene: TRBV3-1/TRBV3-2
CDR3aa: CASSQAPLISGRSYEQYF; CDR3nt: TGTGCCAGCAGCCAAGCTCCCCTCATTAGCGGTCGAAGCTACGAGCAGTACTTC; j_gene: TRBJ2-7; d_gene: -; abundance: -; v_gene: TRBV4-2
CDR3aa: CASSILTDSPLHF; CDR3nt: TGTGCCAGTAGTATACTGACAGATTCACCCCTCCACTTT; j_gene: TRBJ1-6; d_gene: -; abundance: -; v_gene: TRBV19
CDR3aa: CASSKFPAGQVTYEQYF; CDR3nt: TGTGCCAGCAGCAAATTTCCTGCGGGACAGGTTACCTACGAGCAGTACTTC; j_gene: TRBJ2-7; d_gene: -; abundance: few; v_gene: TRBV21-1
CDR3aa: CASSGGEGGLRDTQYF; CDR3nt: TGTGCCAGCAGCGGGGGGGAGGGAGGGCTTAGGGATACGCAGTATTTT; j_gene: TRBJ2-3; d_gene: TRBD2; abundance: once; v_gene: TRBV9
CDR3aa: CASSQESREHGYTF; CDR3nt: TGTGCCAGCAGCCAAGAGAGCAGGGAACATGGCTACACCTTC; j_gene: TRBJ1-2; d_gene: -; abundance: -; v_gene: TRBV3-1/TRBV3-2
CDR3aa: CASLAPVHEQYF; CDR3nt: TGTGCCAGCCTAGCCCCCGTCCACGAGCAGTACTTC; j_gene: TRBJ2-7; d_gene: -; abundance: -; v_gene: TRBV6-4
CDR3aa: CASIPGQGDGYTF; CDR3nt: TGTGCCAGCATTCCCGGACAGGGGGATGGCTACACCTTC; j_gene: TRBJ1-2; d_gene: TRBD1; abundance: -; v_gene: TRBV6-5
CDR3aa: CASTWQGTGELFF; CDR3nt: TGTGCCAGCACCTGGCAGGGCACCGGGGAGCTGTTTTTT; j_gene: TRBJ2-2; d_gene: -; abundance: -; v_gene: TRBV6-5
CDR3aa: CASSLGDRASTDTQYF; CDR3nt: TGCGCCAGCAGCTTGGGCGACAGGGCTAGCACAGATACGCAGTATTTT; j_gene: TRBJ2-3; d_gene: TRBD1; abundance: once; v_gene: TRBV5-1
CDR3aa: CAWSLGAGNTIYF; CDR3nt: TGTGCCTGGAGTTTGGGAGCTGGAAACACCATATATTTT; j_gene: TRBJ1-3; d_gene: -; abundance: once; v_gene: TRBV30
CDR3aa: CASRRQGVRNNSPLHF; CDR3nt: TGTGCCAGCAGGAGACAGGGAGTCCGAAATAATTCACCCCTCCACTTT; j_gene: TRBJ1-6; d_gene: TRBD1; abundance: few; v_gene: TRBV2
CDR3aa: CASSPPGVSGNTIYF; CDR3nt: TGTGCCAGCAGCCCCCCGGGGGTATCTGGAAACACCATATATTTT; j_gene: TRBJ1-3; d_gene: -; abundance: -; v_gene: TRBV3-1/TRBV3-2
CDR3aa: CASTLAGSSEGYTF; CDR3nt: TGTGCCAGCACCCTCGCCGGGTCCTCGGAGGGCTACACCTTC; j_gene: TRBJ1-2; d_gene: -; abundance: once; v_gene: TRBV27
CDR3aa: CASSYRYGYTF; CDR3nt: TGTGCCAGCAGTTACCGTTATGGCTACACCTTC; j_gene: TRBJ1-2; d_gene: -; abundance: few; v_gene: TRBV6-2/TRBV6-3
CDR3aa: CASSTGTSGRREQYF; CDR3nt: TGTGCCAGCAGTACCGGGACTAGCGGGAGAAGAGAGCAGTACTTC; j_gene: TRBJ2-7; d_gene: TRBD2; abundance: few; v_gene: TRBV6-2/TRBV6-3
CDR3aa: CASSSGVNTEAFF; CDR3nt: TGCGCCAGCAGTTCGGGGGTTAACACTGAAGCTTTCTTT; j_gene: TRBJ1-1; d_gene: -; abundance: -; v_gene: TRBV5-1
CDR3aa: CARSAAAGLIYNEQFF; CDR3nt: TGTGCCAGAAGCGCTGCAGCGGGACTGATCTACAATGAGCAGTTCTTC; j_gene: TRBJ2-1; d_gene: TRBD2; abundance: -; v_gene: TRBV5-3
CDR3aa: CASSQRNNSPLHF; CDR3nt: TGTGCCAGCTCACAGAGGAATAATTCACCCCTCCACTTT; j_gene: TRBJ1-6; d_gene: -; abundance: -; v_gene: TRBV18
CDR3aa: CASSLSSGRAVGELFF; CDR3nt: TGTGCCAGCAGCTTATCTAGCGGGAGGGCCGTCGGGGAGCTGTTTTTT; j_gene: TRBJ2-2; d_gene: TRBD2; abundance: once; v_gene: TRBV7-2
CDR3aa: CASSLLPGLGTDTQYF; CDR3nt: TGTGCCAGCAGCCTTCTTCCGGGACTAGGGACAGATACGCAGTATTTT; j_gene: TRBJ2-3; d_gene: TRBD2; abundance: once; v_gene: TRBV7-2